The source of this T cell receptor beta chain is a study of regulatory T cells in long-lasting Graves disease. About the study: Newly diagnosed Graves' patients had taken antithyroid drugs under 3 months.

The CDR3 runs to 15 residues. J lost 1 base, V lost 3 bases, and 5 bases had no gene match. Germline V CDR1 and CDR2: MGHRA, YSYEKL. Time point in this sample: newly diagnosed GD, antithyroid drugs for less than 3 months. Construction of the TCR library relied on RNA isolated from PBMCs. Arm-PCR of CDR3 regions and iRepertoire HTBI primers were the basis on which TCR beta libraries were built. MiXCR was run by TCRdb on the multiplex PCR reads, yielding one entry per CDR3 protein. The table lists under 400,000 distinct CDR3 sequences, 16% of them singletons. The same specimen was also included in a second study, on T cells in Graves' hyperthyroidism and ophthalmopathy. That report adds: Patients were excluded because of uncontrolled infection, other autoimmune disease, pregnancy or lactation.

The chain links TRBV4-1 to TRBJ1-1, with TRBD1 matching over 7 bases. The starting material was peripheral blood mononuclear cells (PBMCs), obtained at new diagnosis, from a patient treated with antithyroid drugs. The receptor comes from a man aged 40-49 years with Graves disease. CDR3 bases: TGCGCCAGCAGCCACACCGGGACAGAGAACACTGAAGCTTTCTTT. Translating gives CASSHTGTENTEAFF.